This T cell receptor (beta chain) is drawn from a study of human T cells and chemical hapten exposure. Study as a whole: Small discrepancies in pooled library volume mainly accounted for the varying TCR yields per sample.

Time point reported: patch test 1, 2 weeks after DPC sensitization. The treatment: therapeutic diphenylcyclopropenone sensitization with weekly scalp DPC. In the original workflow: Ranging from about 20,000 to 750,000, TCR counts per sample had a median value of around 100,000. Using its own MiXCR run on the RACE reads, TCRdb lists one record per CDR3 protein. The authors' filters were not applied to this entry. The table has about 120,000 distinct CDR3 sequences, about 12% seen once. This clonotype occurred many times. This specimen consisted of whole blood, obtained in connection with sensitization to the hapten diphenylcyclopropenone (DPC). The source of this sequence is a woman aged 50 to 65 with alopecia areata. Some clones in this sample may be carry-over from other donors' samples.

CDR3: CASSPIERPGSEKLFF. CDR3 bases: TGCGCCAGCAGCCCCATAGAGAGACCGGGGTCGGAAAAACTGTTTTTT. V gene TRBV4-1 combines with J gene TRBJ1-4; D remains ambiguous. This CDR3 is built from 16 residues. CDR1 MGHRA and CDR2 YSYEKL come from the germline V gene. With 4 bases removed from V and 8 bases from J, the gap between germline ends came to 20 bases.